Listed here are 5 T cell receptor beta chains from one sample, sequenced in a study of PD-1 blockade in mismatch repair-deficient tumors. Repertoires were generated with immunoSEQ multiplex PCR, while TCRdb's copy carries only in-frame clones and drops some. Found here are 35,000 to 40,000 clones, around 79% of them singletons; the top ten hold over 20%. Sequenced here: peripheral blood, sampled 4 weeks after starting pembrolizumab. All receptors derive from an adult with mismatch repair-deficient cancer.

This chain joins TRBV5-1 and TRBJ2-7; no reliable D call. The CDR3 runs 13 residues. CDR1 is SGHRS, CDR2 YFSETQ, per germline. Trimming cost V 4 bases and J 2 bases, with 10 bases left between them. CDR3 nucleotides: TGCGCCAGCAGCCCGGGCCCCCCCTACGAGCAGTACTTC. It codes for CASSPGPPYEQYF.

This clone was detected only once. CDR3 protein: CASSLGLAGGNEQFF. The CDR3 nucleotides read TGTGCCAGCAGCTTAGGGCTAGCGGGGGGTAATGAGCAGTTCTTC. The genes are TRBV11-2 and TRBJ2-1; 11 bases map to TRBD2. Germline V gene sequence: CDR1 SGHAT, CDR2 FQNNGV. J lost 7 bases, V lost 1 base, and 3 bases had no gene match. The CDR3 extends over 15 amino acids.

The rearrangement links TRBV5-6 to TRBJ2-3; 12 bases line up with TRBD2. The CDR3 sequence is 17 residues long. Germline V lookup: CDR1 SGHDT, CDR2 YYEEEE. Germline trimming cut 2 bases from V and 2 bases from J; bases unmatched to any gene: 6. CDR3 amino acids: CASSFTSGRTYTDTQYF. CDR3 sequence (DNA): TGTGCCAGCAGCTTTACTAGCGGGAGGACCTACACAGATACGCAGTATTTT.

This clone was seen a single time. The V call is TRBV4-3, the J call TRBJ2-1, with 11 bases identical to TRBD2. J lost 0 bases, V lost 0 bases, and 10 bases had no gene match. Germline-derived CDR1 and CDR2 are LGHNA and YSLEER. This CDR3 is built from 20 residues. The CDR3 nucleotides are TGCGCCAGCAGCCAAGACGCACTAGCGGGAGTGAGGGGCTCCTACAATGAGCAGTTCTTC. Its protein product is CASSQDALAGVRGSYNEQFF.

This clone was picked up one time. This chain uses TRBV5-4 with TRBJ2-7; weak D call: TRBD2 (5 bases). CDR1 and CDR2 (germline): SGHNT, YYREEE (reference sequence). Deletions cut 0 bases from V and 5 bases from J, with 15 bases between. CDR3 size: 15 residues. The CDR3 region is CASSLEAGRSHEQYF. In DNA form, the CDR3 reads TGTGCCAGCAGCTTGGAGGCGGGCAGGTCCCACGAGCAGTACTTC.